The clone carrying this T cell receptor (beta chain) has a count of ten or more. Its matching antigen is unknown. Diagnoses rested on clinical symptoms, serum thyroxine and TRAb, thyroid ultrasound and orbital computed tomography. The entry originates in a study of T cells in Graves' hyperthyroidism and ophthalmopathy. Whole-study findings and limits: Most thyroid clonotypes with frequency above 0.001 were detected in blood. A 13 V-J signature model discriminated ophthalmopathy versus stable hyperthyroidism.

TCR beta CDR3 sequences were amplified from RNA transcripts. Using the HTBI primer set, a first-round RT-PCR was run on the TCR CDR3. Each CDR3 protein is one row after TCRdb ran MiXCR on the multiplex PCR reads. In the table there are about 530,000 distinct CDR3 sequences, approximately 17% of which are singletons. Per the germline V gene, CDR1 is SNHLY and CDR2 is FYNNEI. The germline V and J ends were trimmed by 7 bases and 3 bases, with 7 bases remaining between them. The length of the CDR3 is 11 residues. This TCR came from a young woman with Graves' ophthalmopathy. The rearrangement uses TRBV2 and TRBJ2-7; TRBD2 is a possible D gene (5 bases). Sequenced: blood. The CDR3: CASTGYYEQYF. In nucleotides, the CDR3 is TGTGCCAGCACGGGGTACTACGAGCAGTACTTC.